This T cell receptor (beta chain) is from a study of shared clonotypes between healthy human individuals. Positive CCR7 selection of CD45RO-negative cells yielded the naive CD8 cells, and terminally differentiated effector memory CD45RA+ cells were excluded. This CDR3 is built from 14 residues. Germline V gene data show CDR1 as LNHDA and CDR2 as SQIVND (reference sequence). The V and J ends lost 7 bases and 3 bases, in that order; junction bases with no gene match: 6. The repertoire was sequenced with immunoSEQ multiplex PCR; TCRdb's copy has only in-frame clones and lacks some. The sample shows under 600,000 clones, 98% of them seen only once.

The genes are TRBV19 and TRBJ1-5; 7 bases fit TRBD1. Sequencing used naive CD8+ T cells sorted from blood. The receptor was isolated from a young man in good health. CDR3 residues: CASTLGTVNQPQHF. Here the CDR3 DNA reads TGTGCCAGTACCTTAGGGACAGTCAATCAGCCCCAGCATTTT.